The sequence of this T cell receptor (beta chain) was determined in a study of shared clonotypes between healthy human individuals. V lost 6 bases and J lost 4, with 15 bases in between. The CDR3 contains 15 residues. CDR1 is SGHAT and CDR2 is FQNNGV in the germline V gene. Some clones are missing from TCRdb's copy, which holds only in-frame ones; the method was immunoSEQ multiplex PCR. The sample contains hundreds of thousands of clones, around 72% of which appear only once. The sequenced material came from memory CD4+ T cells sorted from blood. Subset: CD45RA-negative fraction. The V gene is TRBV11-2, the J gene TRBJ2-2; weak D call: TRBD2 (6 bases). This sequence originates from a woman in her 30s in good health. DNA of the CDR3: TGTGCCAGCAGGCGTGTGTCCGGGGGCACCGGGGAGCTGTTTTTT. It translates to CASRRVSGGTGELFF.